The 29 T cell receptor beta chains below all came from one sample that was sequenced in a study of blood T cell repertoires in COVID-19 (dated by TCRdb to 2020 to 2021). The library was made by the immunoSEQ multiplex PCR assay. What TCRdb holds here is the immuneACCESS table cut down to in-frame rearrangements. Part of the clones is not present; checked against another copy, under half of the missing clones reflect an unresolved V gene, and the others are unexplained. The sample data list around 100,000 clones, and about 74% of these were observed just once. The ten top clones hold just under 4% of the sample. Sample: peripheral blood. These receptor sequences come from a man aged 65-85 years with COVID-19, enrolled during active disease.

This chain connects TRBV7-3 to TRBJ2-3, with a weak D call TRBD2 (5 bases). CDR1 SGHTA and CDR2 FQGTGA come from the germline V gene. Deletions cut 2 bases from V and 1 base from J, with 7 bases between. The CDR3 consists of 14 residues. As DNA, the CDR3 is TGTGCCAGCAGCTTAGGAGGTCGCACAGATACGCAGTATTTT. Translating it yields CASSLGGRTDTQYF. Based on the CDR3 plus reference TRBV7-3 and TRBJ2-3, the full variable domain is GAGVSQTPSNKVTEKGKYVELRCDPISGHTALYWYRQSLGQGPEFLIYFQGTGAADDSGLPNDRFFAVRPEGSVSTLKIQRTERGDSAVYLCASSLGGRTDTQYFGPGTRLTVL.

This chain connects TRBV6-5 to TRBJ2-3, with D maybe TRBD2 (6 bases). Trimming removed 2 bases from V and 1 base from J, with 13 bases in between. Per the germline V gene, CDR1 is MNHEY and CDR2 is SVGAGI. The CDR3 has 16 residues. CDR3 amino acids: CASSYGRGLGTDTQYF. CDR3 DNA sequence: TGTGCCAGCAGTTACGGGCGGGGACTCGGCACAGATACGCAGTATTTT.

The chain carries TRBV4-2 and TRBJ1-5; weak D call: TRBD1 (5 bases). Trimming shortened V by 3 bases and J by 4 bases, and 13 bases separated the two germline ends. Germline V gene lookup returns CDR1 LGHNA and CDR2 YNFKEQ. The CDR3 loop spans 15 amino acids. The CDR3 is CASSQGRQSNQPQHF. The CDR3 DNA is TGTGCCAGCAGCCAGGGGCGACAGTCAAATCAGCCCCAGCATTTT.

The V gene is TRBV7-3, the J gene TRBJ2-7, with TRBD2 matching over 10 bases. Trimming at V came to 2 bases and at J to 0 bases, leaving 1 base not matched to a gene. Germline V gene data show CDR1 as SGHTA and CDR2 as FQGTGA. The CDR3 has 15 amino acids. The CDR3 nucleotides are TGTGCCAGCAGCTTAGGACTAGCGGCCTCCTACGAGCAGTACTTC. As protein: CASSLGLAASYEQYF.

The genes are TRBV28 and TRBJ2-5, with 7 bases matching TRBD1. CDR1 is MDHEN, CDR2 SYDVKM, per germline. The J segment lost 7 bases and the V segment lost 3 bases, leaving 2 bases of the junction unmatched. This CDR3 comprises 12 residues. The CDR3 DNA is TGTGCCAGCAGTTTGTACAGGGGGACCCAGTACTTC. Protein product: CASSLYRGTQYF.

This clone was seen many times. The V call is TRBV27, the J call TRBJ1-1; perhaps TRBD1 as D (5 bases). The length of the CDR3 is 15 residues. In germline, CDR1 is MNHEY, CDR2 SMNVEV (reference sequence). Trimming took off 8 bases at V and 2 bases at J, with 18 bases between the two ends. This chain's CDR3 is CASRLGATLNTEAFF. CDR3 nucleotides: TGTGCCAGCCGCCTAGGGGCTACACTCAACACTGAAGCTTTCTTT.

This chain links TRBV28 with TRBJ1-2; D remains ambiguous. The CDR3 is made up of 14 amino acids. The germline V gene encodes CDR1 MDHEN and CDR2 SYDVKM. Trimming took 5 bases from V and 3 from J, leaving 13 bases between them. The CDR3 loop reads CASSPPGGYYGYTF. In DNA, the CDR3 is TGTGCCAGCAGTCCGCCGGGAGGGTACTATGGCTACACCTTC.

The V and J genes are TRBV7-2 and TRBJ1-2; possible D gene TRBD1, 6 bases. Trimming removed 4 bases from V and 0 bases from J, with 12 bases in between. Germline V gene lookup returns CDR1 SGHTA and CDR2 FQGNSA. This CDR3 spans 15 amino acids. The CDR3 loop is CASSSQGSANYGYTF. The CDR3 DNA follows: TGTGCCAGCAGCTCACAGGGAAGCGCTAACTATGGCTACACCTTC.

This rearrangement joins TRBV12-3 or TRBV12-4 to TRBJ1-4; the D gene is possibly TRBD1 (5 bases). The CDR3 runs 13 residues. V was pared by 3 bases and J by 7 bases, with 9 bases between. Here the CDR3 DNA reads TGTGCCAGCAGTTTCACCGGGGGTGAAAAACTGTTTTTT. Its protein is CASSFTGGEKLFF.

The chain has TRBV28 and TRBJ2-7; 10 nucleotides line up with TRBD2. V shed 8 bases and J 6 bases; nucleotides not matched to a gene: 10. Germline lookup yields CDR1 MDHEN and CDR2 SYDVKM. There are 14 residues in the CDR3. Written as DNA, the CDR3 is TGTGCCAGCGCCTCGGGACTAGCGCCCTCCGAGCAGTACTTC. Translated, it gives CASASGLAPSEQYF. The full variable domain, rest sourced from reference TRBV28 and TRBJ2-7, is DVKVTQSSRYLVKRTGEKVFLECVQDMDHENMFWYRQDPGLGLRLIYFSYDVKMKEKGDIPEGYSVSREKKERFSLILESASTNQTSMYLCASASGLAPSEQYFGPGTRLTVT.

The V gene is TRBV7-3, the J gene TRBJ2-1; unclear D gene. Trimming removed 5 bases at V and 0 bases at J, with 11 bases between. The germline V gene encodes CDR1 SGHTA and CDR2 FQGTGA. The CDR3 extends over 15 amino acids. This chain's CDR3 is CASSPRLSSYNEQFF. Written as DNA, the CDR3 is TGTGCCAGCAGCCCACGACTGAGCTCCTACAATGAGCAGTTCTTC.

V and J are TRBV5-8 and TRBJ1-5, with 10 bases lining up with TRBD1. V shed 4 bases, J shed 5 bases, and the junction held 9 bases outside the gene matches. The CDR3 has 16 residues. Germline V lookup: CDR1 SGHTS, CDR2 YDEGEE. CDR3 bases: TGTGCCAGCAGCCTATACCTCGGGACAGGGGATCAGCCCCAGCATTTT. Translating it yields CASSLYLGTGDQPQHF.

This chain links TRBV11-2 with TRBJ1-3; TRBD1 matches 8 bases. Trimming removed 4 bases from V and 4 bases from J; junction bases left unmatched: 6. Germline V gene sequence: CDR1 SGHAT, CDR2 FQNNGV. CDR3 size: 15 residues. The CDR3 sequence is CASSWPRDRGNTIYF. The CDR3 bases are TGTGCCAGCAGCTGGCCCCGGGACAGGGGAAACACCATATATTTT. Based on the CDR3 plus reference TRBV11-2 and TRBJ1-3, the full variable domain is EAGVAQSPRYKIIEKRQSVAFWCNPISGHATLYWYQQILGQGPKLLIQFQNNGVVDDSQLPKDRFSAERLKGVDSTLKIQPAKLEDSAVYLCASSWPRDRGNTIYFGEGSWLTVV.

The gene calls are TRBV24-1 and TRBJ2-1; 7 bases are a match to TRBD1. The germline V gene has CDR1 KGHDR and CDR2 SFDVKD. This CDR3 contains 13 residues. Trimming cost V 3 bases and J 10 bases; bases outside gene matches: 5. In DNA, the CDR3 is TGTGCCACCAGTGATACAAGACAGGGCGAGCAGTTCTTC. It is translated as CATSDTRQGEQFF.

This clone was counted once. The chain couples TRBV28 to TRBJ2-7; 9 bases fit TRBD2. In germline, CDR1 is MDHEN, CDR2 SYDVKM. The junction had 10 bases not matched to a gene; V was cut back by 6 bases and J by 4 bases. The CDR3 extends over 15 amino acids. The CDR3 region has the DNA TGTGCCAGCAGACACCAATCGACTAGCGGATACGAGCAGTACTTC. Its protein is CASRHQSTSGYEQYF.

This chain links TRBV3-1 (or the pseudogene TRBV3-2) with TRBJ2-7; 16 bases match TRBD2. The V segment lost 4 bases and the J segment 5 bases; nucleotides outside the gene matches: 11. Germline lookup yields CDR1 LGHDT and CDR2 YNNKEL (reference sequence). This CDR3 is built from 18 residues. The CDR3 reads CASSREGTSGRARHEQYF. The CDR3 coding sequence is TGTGCCAGCAGCCGTGAAGGGACTAGCGGGAGGGCTAGGCACGAGCAGTACTTC.

The chain recombines TRBV4-3 with TRBJ1-4; TRBD1 matches 7 bases. After removal of 1 base from V and 3 bases from J, the junction contained 5 bases not matched to a gene. Germline V gene data show CDR1 as LGHNA and CDR2 as YSLEER. This CDR3 comprises 16 residues. The CDR3 DNA is TGCGCCAGCAGCCAAGGGGTGGGACAGTCTAATGAAAAACTGTTTTTT. Translated, it gives CASSQGVGQSNEKLFF.

The rearrangement uses TRBV7-2 and TRBJ1-2; D not resolved. The V gene's germline CDR1 is SGHTA and CDR2 FQGNSA. The CDR3 is made up of 12 amino acids. Trimming stripped 2 bases from V and 3 bases from J, with 4 bases between. The CDR3 DNA follows: TGTGCCAGCAGCTTAAACTACTATGGCTACACCTTC. It codes for CASSLNYYGYTF. Full variable domain (remainder filled in from reference TRBV7-2 and TRBJ1-2): GAGVSQSPSNKVTEKGKDVELRCDPISGHTALYWYRQSLGQGLEFLIYFQGNSAPDKSGLPSDRFSAERTGGSVSTLTIQRTQQEDSAVYLCASSLNYYGYTFGSGTRLTVV.

The chain has TRBV11-1 and TRBJ2-5; 15 bases map to TRBD2. With V trimmed by 4 bases and J by 5 bases, 5 bases remained unmatched. This CDR3 has 16 amino acids. The germline V gene has CDR1 SGHAT and CDR2 FQDESV (reference sequence). The chain's CDR3 is CASSSRTSGRAETQYF. The CDR3 coding sequence is TGTGCCAGCAGCTCAAGGACTAGCGGGAGGGCCGAGACCCAGTACTTC.

V usage is TRBV6-2 or TRBV6-3 and J usage is TRBJ2-1; 7 bases are shared with TRBD2. The CDR3 loop spans 16 amino acids. J lost 0 bases, V lost 0 bases, and 2 bases had no gene match. Per the germline V gene, CDR1 is MNHEY and CDR2 is SVGEGT. CDR3 sequence reads: CASSYSRGSSYNEQFF. CDR3 nucleotides: TGTGCCAGCAGTTACTCTCGCGGGAGCTCCTACAATGAGCAGTTCTTC.

This sequence joins TRBV19 and TRBJ1-1, with D maybe TRBD1 (6 bases). V lost 11 bases and J 7 bases, leaving 20 bases between the germline ends. This CDR3 contains 13 residues. Germline loops: CDR1 LNHDA, CDR2 SQIVND (reference sequence). As DNA, the CDR3 is TGTGCCGGCCGAGGTTCAGGGGCCGGTGAAGCTTTCTTT. It encodes CAGRGSGAGEAFF.

The V call is TRBV5-1, the J call TRBJ1-1; tentatively, D is TRBD1 (5 bases). CDR3 length: 13 amino acids. Germline CDR1 is SGHRS and CDR2 is YFSETQ. V lost 1 base and J 4 bases, leaving 8 bases between the germline ends. In DNA form, the CDR3 reads TGCGCCAGCAGCTTGAACAGGTTCACTGAAGCTTTCTTT. Amino acids: CASSLNRFTEAFF.

Only one count was recorded for this clone. The chain is built from TRBV5-1 and TRBJ2-5, with 11 positions matching TRBD1. The junction had 11 bases not matched to a gene; V was cut back by 5 bases and J by 2 bases. CDR3 size: 17 residues. Germline lookup yields CDR1 SGHRS and CDR2 YFSETQ. The CDR3 coding sequence is TGCGCCAGCAGGCACGGGACAGGGGGTAATTTTCAAGAGACCCAGTACTTC. Protein product: CASRHGTGGNFQETQYF.

The rearrangement links TRBV5-1 to TRBJ1-5; TRBD1 agrees at 8 bases. This CDR3 has 16 amino acids. V lost 0 bases to trimming and J lost 0 bases; unmatched junction nucleotides: 2. From germline, CDR1 is SGHRS and CDR2 YFSETQ. CDR3 coding DNA: TGCGCCAGCAGCTTGGGGGACAGGCGTAGCAATCAGCCCCAGCATTTT. Encoded protein: CASSLGDRRSNQPQHF.

The rearrangement uses TRBV27 and TRBJ1-1; weak D call: TRBD1 (6 bases). CDR1 MNHEY and CDR2 SMNVEV come from the germline V gene (reference sequence). With 6 bases removed from V and 6 bases from J, the gap between germline ends came to 20 bases. This CDR3 has 15 residues. The CDR3 DNA follows: TGTGCCAGCAGCCCACCCGGGACACCTAACCCTGAAGCTTTCTTT. This translates into CASSPPGTPNPEAFF.

For the CDR3, the DNA is TGTGCCAGCAGCTCCCGTTTTATCTATGGCTACACCTTC. This encodes CASSSRFIYGYTF. This chain links TRBV5-4 with TRBJ1-2; D gene ambiguous. The V end lost 3 bases, the J end lost 4 bases, and 10 bases lay between the germline ends. Per germline, CDR1 SGHNT and CDR2 YYREEE (reference sequence). This CDR3 is 13 amino acids long.

The chain uses TRBV5-5 and TRBJ2-7; the match to TRBD1 covers 7 bases. The CDR3 contains 15 residues. After removal of 4 bases from V and 3 bases from J, the junction contained 10 bases not matched to a gene. The V gene's germline CDR1 is SGHKS and CDR2 YYEKEE (reference sequence). The CDR3 DNA follows: TGTGCCAGCAGCCCAGACGCCCGGGACAGCTACGAGCAGTACTTC. The encoded protein is CASSPDARDSYEQYF.

V is TRBV5-8 and J is TRBJ1-3; TRBD1 agrees at 7 bases. CDR1 SGHTS and CDR2 YDEGEE come from the germline V gene. Trimming at V came to 3 bases and at J to 1 base, leaving 7 bases not matched to a gene. The CDR3 loop spans 16 amino acids. In DNA, the CDR3 is TGTGCCAGCAGCTACTCCTTGACAGGGTCTGGAAACACCATATATTTT. It is translated as CASSYSLTGSGNTIYF.

This chain links TRBV30 with TRBJ1-2; the D is unclear. CDR3 size: 11 residues. Trimming stripped 4 bases from V and 3 bases from J, with 6 bases between. Germline V CDR1 and CDR2: GTSNPN, SVGIG (reference sequence). The CDR3 reads CAWTSDYGYTF. The DNA for the CDR3 is TGTGCCTGGACGTCCGACTATGGCTACACCTTC.